The entry below gives a single T cell receptor (beta chain) sequence along with its context. Antigen specificity is unknown. The sample is drawn from a study of cytomegalovirus exposure and HLA in healthy donors. Vbeta (60) and Jbeta (13) primers were used in the PCR. Libraries were prepared by immunoSEQ multiplex PCR; TCRdb keeps only in-frame clonotypes and omits some of them. The table includes around 120,000 clones, roughly 80% detected once. V lost 2 bases and J 1 base, leaving 9 bases between the germline ends. CDR3 size: 14 residues. Germline lookup yields CDR1 MNHNS and CDR2 SASEGT. Study-wide results and caveats: Most TCR sequences were uncommon, yet certain public TCRs appeared in many donors. In an earlier analysis, productive rearrangement rates for most beta V segments clustered near 87% or 30%. In a later analysis, at a false discovery rate of 0.05, over 15,000 TCR beta sequences matched HLA alleles. Researchers catalogued roughly 170 TCR beta chains as cytomegalovirus-associated.

Sample: PBMCs. This chain links TRBV6-1 with TRBJ2-7; perhaps TRBD1 as D (6 bases). The source of this sequence is a female donor in good health and CMV-seropositive. The chain's CDR3 is CASSERGISYEQYF. As DNA, the CDR3 is TGTGCCAGCAGTGAAAGGGGGATATCCTACGAGCAGTACTTC.